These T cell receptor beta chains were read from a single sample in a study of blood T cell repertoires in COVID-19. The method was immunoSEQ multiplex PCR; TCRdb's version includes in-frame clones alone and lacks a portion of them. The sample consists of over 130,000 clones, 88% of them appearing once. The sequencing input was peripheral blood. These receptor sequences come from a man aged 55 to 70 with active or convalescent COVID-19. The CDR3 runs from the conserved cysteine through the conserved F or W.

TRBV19,CASSRGAVYPYEQYF
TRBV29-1,CSVVGAGYGYTF
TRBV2,CASSEAARSNQPQHF
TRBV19,CASRLQGASSQPQHF
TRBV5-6,CASSLASGNTIYF
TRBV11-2,CASSLIRGKSHEQYF
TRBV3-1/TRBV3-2,CASSQTPRGSDYGYTF
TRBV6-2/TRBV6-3,CASSDRFNGLAGNEQFF
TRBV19,CASSIPGLAGSGDTQYF
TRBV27,CASSLLGLAGARIGEQYF
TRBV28,CASSFKGAHQPQHF
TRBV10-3,CAISGRAEETQYF
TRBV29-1,CSVEDRSGTGGYTGELFF
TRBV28,CASQQTGSGGYTF
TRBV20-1,CSASTPGEYSYEQYF
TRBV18,CASSPRRLAGDLSSYNEQFF
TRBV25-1,CASSEFGSTDTQYF
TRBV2,CASSERQGIYEQYF
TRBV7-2,CASSYGAGSLGGYTF
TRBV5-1,CASSFSTTTNEKLFF
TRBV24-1,CATSDRAPTGGLFGQYF
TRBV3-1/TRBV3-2,CASAGGTDTQYF
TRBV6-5,CASSRDFKDTQYF
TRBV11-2,CASSPGEVNTGELFF
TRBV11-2,CASSLGVGGGGRQPQHF
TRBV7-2,CASRRASTDTQYF
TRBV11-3,CASSPGGWEGPNEQFF
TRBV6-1,CASSEDPGWGYTF
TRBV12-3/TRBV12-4,CASSSDSNEQFF
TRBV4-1,CASSPYTGMETQYF
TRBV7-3,CASSLQGANSPLHF
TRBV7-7,CASSLAHGPADEQFF
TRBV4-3,CASSQAVGQGTHYYTF
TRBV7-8,CASSPRGGGRTDTQYF
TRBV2,CASSETSSRETQYF
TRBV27,CASSPQDIKTGELFF
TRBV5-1,CASSRGQAHYGYTF
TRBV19,CAARWASGGGELFF
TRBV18,CASSRDRSSGEKLFF
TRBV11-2,CASSPIGGIATNEKLFF
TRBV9,CASSVEQGTEAFF
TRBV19,CASSIDRGTSYEQYF
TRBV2,CASSLTGGNQPQHF
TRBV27,CASSSLSSGYEQYF
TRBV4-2,CASSPVAENEKLFF
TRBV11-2,CASSQALAGGASTDTQYF
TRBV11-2,CASSPAGLAGGEQYF